These 21 T cell receptor beta chains were all obtained from the same sample, sequenced in a study of Graves' ophthalmopathy and Graves' hyperthyroidism. For repertoire sequencing, the TCR beta CDR3 regions were amplified from RNA transcripts. RT-PCR with HTBI primers came first, then second-round multiplex PCR. TCRdb reprocessed the multiplex PCR reads via MiXCR and lists one record per CDR3 protein. The sample records about 740,000 distinct CDR3 sequences, 40% being singletons. Source material: peripheral blood. These receptor sequences come from an adult man with Graves' ophthalmopathy.

The rearrangement uses TRBV20-1 and TRBJ2-7; 7 nucleotides line up with TRBD1. With V trimmed by 5 bases and J by 5 bases, 12 bases remained unmatched. The CDR3 has 14 amino acids. Germline lookup yields CDR1 DFQATT and CDR2 SNEGSKA (reference sequence). CDR3 residues: CSAYGQERGDEQYV. The CDR3 DNA sequence: TGCAGTGCTTACGGACAGGAACGCGGAGACGAGCAGTACGTC.

The CDR3 DNA is TGTGCCAGCAGCTTCGACAGGGGGCGCCGCCATTTT. Encoded protein: CASSFDRGRRHF. The rearrangement links TRBV7-9 to TRBJ1-5, with 10 bases identical to TRBD1. Germline values: CDR1 SEHNR, CDR2 FQNEAQ (reference sequence). The V gene end was trimmed by 3 bases and the J gene end by 16 bases; junction bases not matched to a gene: 6. The CDR3 loop spans 12 amino acids. The variable domain in full, completed from reference TRBV7-9 and TRBJ1-5, reads DTGVSQNPRHKITKRGQNVTFRCDPISEHNRLYWYRQTLGQGPEFLTYFQNEAQLEKSRLLSDRFSAERPKGSFSTLEIQRTEQGDSAMYLCASSFDRGRRHFGDGTRLSIL.

With regard to this clonotype: This could be a read error, since a much larger clone is one nucleotide away. Without the conserved terminal phenylalanine or tryptophan, this CDR3 likely stems from a read error. The chain has TRBV6-1 and TRBJ1-2; D is unclear. CDR1 is MNHNS, CDR2 SASEGT, per germline. This CDR3 region has 12 residues. Trimming took off 5 bases at V and 2 bases at J, with 6 bases between the two ends. This CDR3 is CASSYGNYGYTS. The DNA of the CDR3 is TGTGCCAGCAGTTACGGGAACTATGGCTACACCTCC.

The table lists this clonotype with many counts. The chain uses TRBV7-9 and TRBJ2-2; no reliable D call. The CDR3 has 12 amino acids. V lost 5 bases and J 5 bases, leaving 6 bases between the germline ends. The V gene's germline CDR1 is SEHNR and CDR2 FQNEAQ (reference sequence). The CDR3 protein is CASSRRTGELFF. CDR3 DNA sequence: TGTGCCAGCAGCCGTAGGACCGGGGAGCTGTTTTTT.

This clonotype was seen more than once but under ten times. The CDR3 region is CASSRVGEKSGNTIYF. Written as DNA, the CDR3 is TGTGCCAGCAGCAGAGTAGGGGAAAAAAGTGGAAACACCATATATTTT. The chain combines TRBV7-9 with TRBJ1-3, with a possible D match to TRBD1 (5 bases). Trimming left V 5 bases short and J 3 bases short, with 17 bases between. In germline, CDR1 is SEHNR, CDR2 FQNEAQ (reference sequence). This CDR3 has 16 amino acids.

This clonotype has more than one count but fewer than ten. The chain combines TRBV7-2 with TRBJ1-1; maybe TRBD1 (6 bases). Trimming left V 5 bases short and J 11 bases short, with 18 bases between. The germline V gene has CDR1 SGHTA and CDR2 FQGNSA. This CDR3 is 13 amino acids long. CDR3 residues: CASSQGGADEAFF. The CDR3 nucleotides read TGTGCCAGCAGCCAAGGGGGGGCGGATGAGGCTTTCTTT.

The sample holds a few counts of this clonotype. In DNA form, the CDR3 reads TGTGCCAGCAGCCAAGAGTGGGGGGCTGAGACCCAGTACTTC. Its translation: CASSQEWGAETQYF. V and J are TRBV14 and TRBJ2-5; possibly TRBD1 or TRBD2 for D (6 bases each). V lost 0 bases and J 5 bases, leaving 10 bases between the germline ends. CDR3 length equals 14 residues. Germline V gene sequence: CDR1 SGHDN, CDR2 FVKESK.

V and J are TRBV20-1 and TRBJ2-5; a weak D match, TRBD1 (5 bases). Germline lookup yields CDR1 DFQATT and CDR2 SNEGSKA (reference sequence). This CDR3 is 16 amino acids long. The ends were cut back, 0 bases at V and 1 base at J, with 15 bases in the middle. The CDR3 loop is CSARDGRASSQETQYF. The DNA of the CDR3 is TGCAGTGCTAGAGATGGCAGGGCTTCATCCCAAGAGACCCAGTACTTC.

The rearrangement links TRBV10-3 to TRBJ1-2; 7 bases are shared with TRBD1. Looked up from germline, CDR1 is ENHRY and CDR2 is SYGVKD. V lost 6 bases to trimming and J lost 1 base; unmatched junction nucleotides: 8. This CDR3 spans 15 amino acids. CDR3 residues: CAIRVLRGLNYGYTF. In nucleotides, the CDR3 is TGTGCCATCAGAGTCCTTAGGGGGCTTAACTATGGCTACACCTTC.

V gene TRBV7-2 combines with J gene TRBJ1-5; the D is unclear. CDR3 length: 12 residues. Trimming took 6 bases from V and 10 from J, leaving 13 bases between them. Germline CDR1 is SGHTA and CDR2 is FQGNSA. The CDR3 is CASSLPGLPQHF. CDR3 nucleotides: TGTGCCAGCAGTTTACCTGGCCTACCCCAGCATTTT.

The chain recombines TRBV2 with TRBJ1-2; 11 nucleotides align to TRBD1. The J segment lost 1 base and the V segment lost 6 bases, leaving 10 bases of the junction unmatched. This CDR3 comprises 17 residues. The germline gives CDR1 SNHLY, CDR2 FYNNEI. The CDR3 DNA is TGTGCCAGCAGGACCGGGACAGGGGGACCTTATAACTATGGCTACACCTTC. Encoded protein: CASRTGTGGPYNYGYTF.

This clonotype was found many times. The V gene is TRBV10-3, the J gene TRBJ2-7; perhaps TRBD2 as D (6 bases). V lost 6 bases and J 3 bases, leaving 15 bases between the germline ends. The CDR3 is 14 amino acids. Germline V gene data show CDR1 as ENHRY and CDR2 as SYGVKD. The CDR3 region is CAISPRDRDYEQYF. Written as DNA, the CDR3 is TGTGCCATCAGCCCGCGGGACCGCGACTACGAGCAGTACTTC.

As for this clonotype: Relative to the germline gene, one junction end is altered; a read error may explain this. The CDR3 nucleotides are TGTGCCAGCAGTGGGGTTAGCGGGCGCCAAGAGGCCCAGTACTTC. Amino acid sequence: CASSGVSGRQEAQYF. This rearrangement joins TRBV25-1 to TRBJ2-5; 7 nucleotides agree with TRBD2. The germline CDR1 and CDR2 sequences are MGHDK and SYGVNS. The CDR3 sequence is 15 residues long.

The chain has TRBV20-1 and TRBJ1-1, with 7 nucleotides matching TRBD1. The CDR3 is 16 amino acids. After removal of 3 bases from V and 0 bases from J, the junction contained 10 bases not matched to a gene. Per the germline V gene, CDR1 is DFQATT and CDR2 is SNEGSKA (reference sequence). The CDR3 sequence is CSASRPKQGMNTEAFF. In nucleotides, the CDR3 is TGCAGTGCTAGTCGACCTAAACAGGGGATGAACACTGAAGCTTTCTTT.

This clonotype was observed at least ten times. The rearrangement links TRBV20-1 to TRBJ1-2, with D possibly being TRBD1 (6 bases). Germline CDR1 and CDR2: DFQATT and SNEGSKA (reference sequence). V lost 5 bases, J lost 7 bases, and 14 bases lay in between. This CDR3 is 12 amino acids long. The CDR3, as DNA: TGCAGTGCTGCTGGGTTACAGGGTGGCTACACCTTC. Protein: CSAAGLQGGYTF.

This clonotype was recorded many times. The CDR3 loop is CASSFTQGEAFF. CDR3 DNA sequence: TGTGCCAGCAGCTTCACCCAGGGGGAAGCTTTCTTT. The chain carries TRBV7-9 and TRBJ1-1; tentative D call: TRBD1 (6 bases). V lost 3 bases and J 8 bases, leaving 10 bases between the germline ends. Germline CDR1 reads SEHNR; CDR2 reads FQNEAQ (reference sequence). The CDR3 runs to 12 residues.

This chain's CDR3 is CASSLGTGLFF. The CDR3 bases are TGTGCCAGCAGCTTAGGGACAGGGCTGTTCTTT. The chain recombines TRBV11-2 with TRBJ1-1; 8 nucleotides line up with TRBD1. Germline V lookup: CDR1 SGHAT, CDR2 FQNNGV. The J segment lost 14 bases and the V segment lost 1 base, leaving 3 bases of the junction unmatched. This CDR3 contains 11 residues.

This clonotype was detected ten times or more. The chain links TRBV7-9 to TRBJ1-2; possible D gene TRBD1, 5 bases. Trimming cost V 7 bases and J 7 bases, with 19 bases left between them. The CDR3 extends over 14 amino acids. CDR1 SEHNR and CDR2 FQNEAQ come from the germline V gene (reference sequence). The CDR3 DNA follows: TGTGCCAGCAAGCCAGATGCAGGGAAAAGTGGCTACACCTTC. It is translated as CASKPDAGKSGYTF.

This CDR3 reads CASRKIGGTSDTGELFF. Here the CDR3 DNA reads TGTGCCAGCAGAAAGATAGGAGGGACATCCGATACCGGGGAGCTGTTTTTT. The V gene is TRBV25-1, the J gene TRBJ2-2; D is perhaps TRBD1 or TRBD2 (6 bases each). The germline V gene has CDR1 MGHDK and CDR2 SYGVNS. This CDR3 region has 17 residues. Trimming shortened V by 6 bases and J by 5 bases, and 22 bases separated the two germline ends.

The chain couples TRBV7-6 to TRBJ1-6, with 7 bases that match TRBD1. The V and J ends lost 8 bases and 5 bases, in that order; junction bases with no gene match: 9. The CDR3 spans 15 residues. The germline V gene has CDR1 SGHVS and CDR2 FNYEAQ. This CDR3 is CASSPRDRDNSPLHF. CDR3 DNA: TGTGCCAGCTCACCCCGGGACAGAGATAATTCACCCCTCCACTTT.

V usage is TRBV6-6 and J usage is TRBJ2-5; TRBD1 might be the D (5 bases). V was pared by 6 bases and J by 0 bases, with 11 bases between. CDR3 length: 14 amino acids. Germline assignment: CDR1 MNHNY and CDR2 SVGAGI (reference sequence). The CDR3 DNA reads as TGTGCCAGCAGCCTGACAGCGAACCAAGAGACCCAGTACTTC. Translated: CASSLTANQETQYF.